The source of this T cell receptor beta chain is a study of cytomegalovirus exposure and HLA in healthy donors. General study results and limits: Previous analysis showed most TCR beta V segments were productive about 90% or about 30% of the time.

Each donor's status was that of a healthy bone marrow donor. The CDR3 sequence is 17 residues long. The V end lost 2 bases, the J end lost 0 bases, and 14 bases lay between the germline ends. Germline V gene lookup returns CDR1 MGHRA and CDR2 YSYEKL. This PCR relied on a set of 60 Vbeta primers and 13 Jbeta primers. TCRdb's copy holds only in-frame clones and misses some; the assay was immunoSEQ multiplex PCR. The table lists around 63,000 clones, with approximately 1.8% in the top ten. Comments on this clone: Its antigen is unidentified.

The TCR sequence derives from a woman in her thirties in good health and CMV-seronegative. The specimen sequenced was PBMCs. The gene calls are TRBV4-1 and TRBJ1-3; the D is unclear. The CDR3 region is CASSQLSGLRSGNTIYF. DNA for the CDR3: TGCGCCAGCAGCCAACTTAGCGGACTTCGCTCTGGAAACACCATATATTTT.